This T cell receptor (beta chain) was sequenced in a study of naive and memory T cell subsets. The beta constant-region primer was an equimolar mix of two oligonucleotides covering TRBC1 and TRBC2. Nested alpha and beta constant-region primers with the SP2 primer drove four PCR rounds on ligated cDNA. TCRdb itself ran the UMI-ligation and nested PCR reads through MiXCR, one entry per CDR3 protein. The data show around 30,000 distinct CDR3 sequences, around a sixth seen once. In the case of this clonotype: One junction end does not reproduce the germline sequence, and a read error may be involved.

Separate alpha and beta amplification began at the second PCR step. The sample consisted of effector memory CD4+ T cells from blood. Subset reported: effector memory, CD45RA- CD27-. The origin of this receptor is a human donor in good health.

The CDR3 here is CSVAGTEPKSHTHYF. The CDR3 nucleotides read TGCAGCGTTGCCGGGACCGAACCTAAATCACATACGCATTATTTT. The rearrangement joins TRBV29-1 to TRBJ2-3; D may match TRBD1 or TRBD2 (5 bases each). From germline, CDR1 is SQVTM and CDR2 ANQGSEA. The CDR3 loop spans 15 amino acids.